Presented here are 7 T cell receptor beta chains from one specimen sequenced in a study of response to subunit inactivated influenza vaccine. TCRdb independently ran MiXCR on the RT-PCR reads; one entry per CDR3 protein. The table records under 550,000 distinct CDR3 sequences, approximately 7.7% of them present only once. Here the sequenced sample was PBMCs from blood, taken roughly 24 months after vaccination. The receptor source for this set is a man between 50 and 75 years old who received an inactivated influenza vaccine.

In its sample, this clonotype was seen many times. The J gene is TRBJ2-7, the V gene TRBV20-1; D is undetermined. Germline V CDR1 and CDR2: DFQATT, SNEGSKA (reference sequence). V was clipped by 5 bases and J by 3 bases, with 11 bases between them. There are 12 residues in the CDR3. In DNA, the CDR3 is TGCAGTGCTCCCAGCACCGGCTACGAGCAGTACTTC. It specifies CSAPSTGYEQYF.

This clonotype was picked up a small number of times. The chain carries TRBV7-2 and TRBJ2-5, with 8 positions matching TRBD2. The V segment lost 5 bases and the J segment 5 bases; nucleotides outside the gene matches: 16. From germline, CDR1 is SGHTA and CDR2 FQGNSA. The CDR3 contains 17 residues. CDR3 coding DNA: TGTGCCAGCAGCCCTTTCTTGACTAGCGCCGGTGGGGAGACCCAGTACTTC. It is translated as CASSPFLTSAGGETQYF. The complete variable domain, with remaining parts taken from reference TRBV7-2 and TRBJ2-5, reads GAGVSQSPSNKVTEKGKDVELRCDPISGHTALYWYRQSLGQGLEFLIYFQGNSAPDKSGLPSDRFSAERTGGSVSTLTIQRTQQEDSAVYLCASSPFLTSAGGETQYFGPGTRLLVL.

This CDR3 reads CASSQGLARNEQFF. DNA for the CDR3: TGTGCCAGCAGCCAAGGACTAGCACGCAATGAGCAGTTCTTC. This sequence joins TRBV3-1 and TRBJ2-1; 7 positions match TRBD2. The J segment lost 6 bases and the V segment lost 1 base, leaving 3 bases of the junction unmatched. CDR3 length: 14 residues. Per germline, CDR1 LGHDT and CDR2 YNNKEL (reference sequence).

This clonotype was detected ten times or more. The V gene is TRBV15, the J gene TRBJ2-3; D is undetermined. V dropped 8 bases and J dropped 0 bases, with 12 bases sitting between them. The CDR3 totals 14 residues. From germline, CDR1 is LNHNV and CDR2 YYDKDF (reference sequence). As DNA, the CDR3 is TGTGCCACCCTAGAGCACCCAAGCACAGATACGCAGTATTTT. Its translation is CATLEHPSTDTQYF.

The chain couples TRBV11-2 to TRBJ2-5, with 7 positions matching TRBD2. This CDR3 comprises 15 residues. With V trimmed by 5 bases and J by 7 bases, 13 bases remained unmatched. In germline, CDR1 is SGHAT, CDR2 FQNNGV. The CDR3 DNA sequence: TGTGCCAGCAGCATCGGGGGGACGGCCCGGGGGACCCAGTACTTC. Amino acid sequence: CASSIGGTARGTQYF.

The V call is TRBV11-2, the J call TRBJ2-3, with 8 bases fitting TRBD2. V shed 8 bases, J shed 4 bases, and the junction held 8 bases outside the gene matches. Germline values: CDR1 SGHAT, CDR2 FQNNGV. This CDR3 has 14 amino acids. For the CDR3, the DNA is TGTGCCAGCCGAAAGAGCGGGAGTGCAGATACGCAGTATTTT. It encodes CASRKSGSADTQYF.

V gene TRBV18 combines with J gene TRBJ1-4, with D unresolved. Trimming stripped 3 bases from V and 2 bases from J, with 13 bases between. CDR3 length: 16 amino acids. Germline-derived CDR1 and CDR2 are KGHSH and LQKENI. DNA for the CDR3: TGTGCCAGCTCACCCGTCGCGGTGGGGACTAATGAAAAACTGTTTTTT. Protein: CASSPVAVGTNEKLFF.